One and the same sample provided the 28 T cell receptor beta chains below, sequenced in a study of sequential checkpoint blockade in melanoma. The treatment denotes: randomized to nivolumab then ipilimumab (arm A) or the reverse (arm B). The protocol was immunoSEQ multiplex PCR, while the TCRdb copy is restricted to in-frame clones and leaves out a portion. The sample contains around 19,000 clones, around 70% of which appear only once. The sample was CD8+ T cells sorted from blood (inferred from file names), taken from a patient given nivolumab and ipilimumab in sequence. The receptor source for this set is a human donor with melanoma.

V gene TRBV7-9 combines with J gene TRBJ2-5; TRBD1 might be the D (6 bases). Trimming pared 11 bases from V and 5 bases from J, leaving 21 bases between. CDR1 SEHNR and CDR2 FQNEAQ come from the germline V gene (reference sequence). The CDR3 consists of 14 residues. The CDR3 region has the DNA TGTGCCGTCCTACCTAGGGACACGGGGGAGACCCAGTACTTC. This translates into CAVLPRDTGETQYF.

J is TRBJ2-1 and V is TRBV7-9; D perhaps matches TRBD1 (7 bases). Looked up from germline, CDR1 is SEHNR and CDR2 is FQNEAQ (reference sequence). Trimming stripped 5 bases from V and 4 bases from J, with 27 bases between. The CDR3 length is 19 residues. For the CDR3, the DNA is TGTGCCAGCAGCCTTAGATGGGTGTCCAGGGGGGTAGAATACAATGAGCAGTTCTTC. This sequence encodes CASSLRWVSRGVEYNEQFF.

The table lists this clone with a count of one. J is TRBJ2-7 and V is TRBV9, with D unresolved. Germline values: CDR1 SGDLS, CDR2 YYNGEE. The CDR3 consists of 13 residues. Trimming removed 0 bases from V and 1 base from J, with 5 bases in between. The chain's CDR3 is CASSVDESYEQYF. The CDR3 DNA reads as TGTGCCAGCAGCGTAGACGAGTCCTACGAGCAGTACTTC.

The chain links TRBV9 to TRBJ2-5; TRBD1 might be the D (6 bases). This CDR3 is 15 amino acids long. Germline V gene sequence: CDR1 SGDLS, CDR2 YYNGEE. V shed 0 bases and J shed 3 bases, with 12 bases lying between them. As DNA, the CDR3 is TGTGCCAGCAGCGTAGACGGGACACCCGAAGAGACCCAGTACTTC. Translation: CASSVDGTPEETQYF.

The CDR3 protein is CASSSYRGGWGYTF. CDR3 DNA sequence: TGTGCCAGCAGCTCTTACAGGGGGGGTTGGGGCTACACCTTC. This chain joins TRBV7-2 and TRBJ1-2, with 8 bases matching TRBD1. The V gene's germline CDR1 is SGHTA and CDR2 FQGNSA. This CDR3 spans 14 amino acids. With V trimmed by 4 bases and J by 8 bases, 9 bases remained unmatched.

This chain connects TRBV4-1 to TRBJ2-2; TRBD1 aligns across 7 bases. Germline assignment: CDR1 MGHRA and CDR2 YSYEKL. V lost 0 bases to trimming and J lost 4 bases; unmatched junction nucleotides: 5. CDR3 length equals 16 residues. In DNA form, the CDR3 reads TGCGCCAGCAGCCAAGAATTACAGGGGTTCACCGGGGAGCTGTTTTTT. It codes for CASSQELQGFTGELFF.

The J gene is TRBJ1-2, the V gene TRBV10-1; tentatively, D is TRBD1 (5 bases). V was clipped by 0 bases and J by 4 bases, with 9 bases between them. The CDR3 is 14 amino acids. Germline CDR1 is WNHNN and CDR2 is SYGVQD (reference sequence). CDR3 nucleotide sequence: TGCGCCAGCAGTGAGTCGCGACAGAGCTATGGCTACACCTTC. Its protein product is CASSESRQSYGYTF.

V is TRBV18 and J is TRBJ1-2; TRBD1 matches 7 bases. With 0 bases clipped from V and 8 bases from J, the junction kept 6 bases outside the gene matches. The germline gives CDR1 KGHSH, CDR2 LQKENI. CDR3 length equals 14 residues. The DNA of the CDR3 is TGTGCCAGCTCACCACCCGACAGGGCTCGGGGCTACACCTTC. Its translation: CASSPPDRARGYTF.

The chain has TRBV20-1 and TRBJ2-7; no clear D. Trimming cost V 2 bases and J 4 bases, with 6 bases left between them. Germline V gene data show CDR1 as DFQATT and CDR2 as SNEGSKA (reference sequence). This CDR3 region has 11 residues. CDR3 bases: TGCAGTGCTAGACACGGTTACGAGCAGTACTTC. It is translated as CSARHGYEQYF.

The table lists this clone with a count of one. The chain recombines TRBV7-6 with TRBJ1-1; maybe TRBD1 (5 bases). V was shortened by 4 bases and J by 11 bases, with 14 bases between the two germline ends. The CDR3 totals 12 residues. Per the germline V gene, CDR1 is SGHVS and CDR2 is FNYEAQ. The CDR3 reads CASSSIDSRAFF. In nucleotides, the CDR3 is TGTGCCAGCAGCTCCATCGACAGTAGGGCTTTCTTT.

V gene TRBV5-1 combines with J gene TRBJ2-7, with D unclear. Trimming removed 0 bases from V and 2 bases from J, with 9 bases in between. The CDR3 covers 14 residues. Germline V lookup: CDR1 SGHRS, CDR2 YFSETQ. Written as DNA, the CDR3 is TGCGCCAGCAGCTTGGCTTCAGGCACCTACGAGCAGTACTTC. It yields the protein CASSLASGTYEQYF. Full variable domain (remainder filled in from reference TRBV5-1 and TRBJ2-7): KAGVTQTPRYLIKTRGQQVTLSCSPISGHRSVSWYQQTPGQGLQFLFEYFSETQRNKGNFPGRFSGRQFSNSRSEMNVSTLELGDSALYLCASSLASGTYEQYFGPGTRLTVT.

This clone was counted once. The DNA of the CDR3 is TGTGCCAGCAGCCCGACCCCGCAGGGTAACACCGGGGAGCTGTTTTTT. Protein: CASSPTPQGNTGELFF. The V gene is TRBV7-3, the J gene TRBJ2-2; tentative D call: TRBD1 (5 bases). This CDR3 is built from 16 residues. Germline V lookup: CDR1 SGHTA, CDR2 FQGTGA. V was clipped by 5 bases and J by 2 bases, with 15 bases between them.

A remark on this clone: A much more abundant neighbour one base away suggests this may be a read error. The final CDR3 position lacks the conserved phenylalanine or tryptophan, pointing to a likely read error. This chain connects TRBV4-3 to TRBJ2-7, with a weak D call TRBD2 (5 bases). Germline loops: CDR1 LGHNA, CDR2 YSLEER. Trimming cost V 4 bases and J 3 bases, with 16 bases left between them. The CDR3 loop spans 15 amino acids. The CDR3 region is CASSPKGTADYEQYS. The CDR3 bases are TGCGCCAGCAGCCCAAAGGGAACAGCGGACTACGAGCAGTACTCC.

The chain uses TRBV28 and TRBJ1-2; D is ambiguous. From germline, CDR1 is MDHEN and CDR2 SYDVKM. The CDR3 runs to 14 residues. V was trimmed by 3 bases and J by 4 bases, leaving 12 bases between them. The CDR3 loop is CASSLNSPPYGYTF. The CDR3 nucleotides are TGTGCCAGCAGTTTGAACAGTCCCCCCTATGGCTACACCTTC.

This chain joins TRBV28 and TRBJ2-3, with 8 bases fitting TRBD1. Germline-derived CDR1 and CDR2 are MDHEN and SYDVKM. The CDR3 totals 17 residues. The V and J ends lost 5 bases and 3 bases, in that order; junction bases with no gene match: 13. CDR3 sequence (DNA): TGTGCCAGCAGTATCACCCCAGGGGGCGTTAGGACAGATACGCAGTATTTT. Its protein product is CASSITPGGVRTDTQYF.

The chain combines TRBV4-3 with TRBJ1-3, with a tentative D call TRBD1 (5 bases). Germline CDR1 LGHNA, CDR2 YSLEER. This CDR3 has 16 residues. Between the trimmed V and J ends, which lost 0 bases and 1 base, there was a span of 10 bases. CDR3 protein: CASSQEGEGSGNTIYF. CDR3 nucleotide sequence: TGCGCCAGCAGCCAAGAGGGGGAGGGTTCTGGAAACACCATATATTTT.

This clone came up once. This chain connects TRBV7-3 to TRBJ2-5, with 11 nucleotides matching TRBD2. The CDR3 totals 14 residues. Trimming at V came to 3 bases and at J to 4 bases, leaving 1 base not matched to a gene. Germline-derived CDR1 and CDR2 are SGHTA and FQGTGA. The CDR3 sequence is CASSFLAGGETQYF. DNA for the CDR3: TGTGCCAGCAGCTTCCTAGCGGGGGGAGAGACCCAGTACTTC.

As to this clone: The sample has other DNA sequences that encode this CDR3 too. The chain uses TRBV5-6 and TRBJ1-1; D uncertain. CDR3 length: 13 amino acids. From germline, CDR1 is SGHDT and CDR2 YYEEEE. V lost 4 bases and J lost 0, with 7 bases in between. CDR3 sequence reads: CASSPLLNTEAFF. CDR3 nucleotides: TGTGCCAGCAGCCCCCTTTTGAACACTGAAGCTTTCTTT.

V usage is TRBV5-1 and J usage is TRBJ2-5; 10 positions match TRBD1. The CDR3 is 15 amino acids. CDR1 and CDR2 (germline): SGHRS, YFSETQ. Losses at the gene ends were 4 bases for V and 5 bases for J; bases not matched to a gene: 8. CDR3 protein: CASSTWTGGLETQYF. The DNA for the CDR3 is TGCGCCAGCAGCACATGGACAGGGGGATTGGAGACCCAGTACTTC. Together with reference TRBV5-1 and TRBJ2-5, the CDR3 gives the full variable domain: KAGVTQTPRYLIKTRGQQVTLSCSPISGHRSVSWYQQTPGQGLQFLFEYFSETQRNKGNFPGRFSGRQFSNSRSEMNVSTLELGDSALYLCASSTWTGGLETQYFGPGTRLLVL.

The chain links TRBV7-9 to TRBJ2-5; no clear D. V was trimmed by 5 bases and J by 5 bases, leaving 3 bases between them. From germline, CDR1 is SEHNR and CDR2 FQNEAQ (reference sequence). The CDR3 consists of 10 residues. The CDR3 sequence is CASSRETQYF. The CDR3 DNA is TGTGCCAGCAGCCGTGAGACCCAGTACTTC.

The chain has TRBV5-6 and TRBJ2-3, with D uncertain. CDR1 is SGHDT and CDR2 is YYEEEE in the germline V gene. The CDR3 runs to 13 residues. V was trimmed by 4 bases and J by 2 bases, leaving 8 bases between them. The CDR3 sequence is CASSVGVTDTQYF. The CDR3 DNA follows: TGTGCCAGCAGCGTCGGAGTCACAGATACGCAGTATTTT.

CDR3 loop: CASSFSSGPGELFF. Here the CDR3 DNA reads TGTGCCAGCAGCTTTTCGTCAGGGCCCGGGGAGCTGTTTTTT. The chain is built from TRBV5-4 and TRBJ2-2; a weak D match, TRBD1 (5 bases). The V gene's germline CDR1 is SGHNT and CDR2 YYREEE (reference sequence). The CDR3 runs 14 residues. V lost 2 bases and J lost 6, with 11 bases in between.

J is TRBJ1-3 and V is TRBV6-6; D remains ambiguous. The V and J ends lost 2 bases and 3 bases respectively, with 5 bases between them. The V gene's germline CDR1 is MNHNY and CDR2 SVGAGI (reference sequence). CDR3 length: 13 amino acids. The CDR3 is CASSYGHGNTIYF. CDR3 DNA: TGTGCCAGCAGTTACGGGCATGGAAACACCATATATTTT.

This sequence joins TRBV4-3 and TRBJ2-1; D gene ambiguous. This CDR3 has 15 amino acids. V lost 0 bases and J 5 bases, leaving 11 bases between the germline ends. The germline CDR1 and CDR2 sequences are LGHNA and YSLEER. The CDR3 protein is CASSQELSTHNEQFF. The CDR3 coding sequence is TGCGCCAGCAGCCAAGAACTCTCCACCCACAATGAGCAGTTCTTC.

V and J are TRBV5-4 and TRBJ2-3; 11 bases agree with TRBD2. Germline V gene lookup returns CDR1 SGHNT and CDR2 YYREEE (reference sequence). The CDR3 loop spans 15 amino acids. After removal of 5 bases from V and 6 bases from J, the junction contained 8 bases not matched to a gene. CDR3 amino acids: CASRTSGAPQDTQYF. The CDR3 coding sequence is TGTGCCAGCAGGACTAGCGGGGCGCCTCAGGATACGCAGTATTTT.

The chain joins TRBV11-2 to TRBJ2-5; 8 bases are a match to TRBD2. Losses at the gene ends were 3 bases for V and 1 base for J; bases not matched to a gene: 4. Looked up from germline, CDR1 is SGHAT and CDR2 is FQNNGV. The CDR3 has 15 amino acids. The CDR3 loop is CASSLGGGTQETQYF. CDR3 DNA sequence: TGTGCCAGCAGCTTGGGCGGGGGGACCCAAGAGACCCAGTACTTC.

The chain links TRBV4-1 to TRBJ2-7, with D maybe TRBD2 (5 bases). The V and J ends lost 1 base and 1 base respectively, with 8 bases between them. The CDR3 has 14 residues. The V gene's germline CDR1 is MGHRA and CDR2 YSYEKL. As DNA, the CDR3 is TGCGCCAGCAGCCAAGCGGAGGAGTCCTACGAGCAGTACTTC. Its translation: CASSQAEESYEQYF.

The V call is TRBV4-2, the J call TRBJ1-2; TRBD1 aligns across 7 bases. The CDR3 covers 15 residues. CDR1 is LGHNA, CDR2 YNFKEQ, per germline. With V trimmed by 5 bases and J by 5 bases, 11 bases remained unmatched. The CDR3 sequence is CASSDGGTAFYGYTF. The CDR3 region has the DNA TGTGCCAGCAGCGACGGCGGGACAGCCTTTTATGGCTACACCTTC.